Listed below are T cell receptor beta chains from one sample, sequenced in a study of T cells in localized non-small cell lung cancer. Method: immunoSEQ multiplex PCR; TCRdb's copy keeps in-frame clones and lacks some. The table includes more than 50,000 clones, approximately 83% detected once. This specimen consisted of peripheral blood, obtained before any cancer treatment. These receptors were taken from a female donor at least 60 years old with stage II squamous cell lung carcinoma. Both conserved end residues are part of each CDR3. Fields, in order: D gene, V gene, clone size, J gene, CDR3 DNA, CDR3 protein. A D gene is named only where the DNA matches it firmly. Rows may omit the clone size; those that give it use once, few, many or a size class.

-,TRBV6-1,-,TRBJ1-6,TGTGCCATTACAGTTGGGTCCATTAATTCACCCCTCCACTTT,CAITVGSINSPLHF
-,TRBV7-2,-,TRBJ1-1,TGTGCCAGCAGCTTAGCGGGTGACAGGAACACTGAAGCTTTCTTT,CASSLAGDRNTEAFF
TRBD1,TRBV19,-,TRBJ2-2,TGTGCCAGTAGTGGACCGGGACAGGGTATGGTCGGGGAGCTGTTTTTT,CASSGPGQGMVGELFF
-,TRBV18,-,TRBJ2-5,TGTGCCAGCTCACCACCGGGGGAGACCCAGTACTTC,CASSPPGETQYF
TRBD1,TRBV19,-,TRBJ1-2,TGTGCCAGTAGTATGATGGACAGGGGGCCGATTGGCTACACCTTC,CASSMMDRGPIGYTF
-,TRBV19,-,TRBJ2-5,TGTGCCAGTAGTTCCCAGACAGAGAGACTAGAGACCCAGTACTTC,CASSSQTERLETQYF
-,TRBV11-2,-,TRBJ1-2,TGTGCCAGCAGCTTAGGGTTCGGAGCCATAACCTTC,CASSLGFGAITF
-,TRBV27,few,TRBJ2-5,TGTGCCAGCAGTTACTCCCCGAGGACCCAGTACTTC,CASSYSPRTQYF
-,TRBV7-9,-,TRBJ2-1,TGTGCCAGCAGCTTAGCCGGGTCTCCTCCCGAAGAGCAGTTCTTC,CASSLAGSPPEEQFF
-,TRBV18,-,TRBJ1-3,TGTGCCAGCTCACCAGCCACCCAGGGGCTATCTGGAAACACCATATATTTT,CASSPATQGLSGNTIYF